Following are 30 T cell receptor beta chains from one sample sequenced in a study of blood T cell repertoires in COVID-19. Profiled with immunoSEQ multiplex PCR; TCRdb holds only in-frame clones, not every one. The table has more than 95,000 clones, approximately 82% seen once. Material for sequencing was peripheral blood. The receptors originated from a woman aged 45 to 65 with acute or convalescent COVID-19.

This clone appeared once. This chain joins TRBV24-1 and TRBJ1-5; no clear D. V gave up 7 bases and J gave up 4 bases, with 10 bases separating them. CDR3 length equals 13 residues. Germline values: CDR1 KGHDR, CDR2 SFDVKD. The CDR3 DNA is TGTGCCACCAGCGGTAAAAATAATCAGCCCCAGCATTTT. Encoded protein: CATSGKNNQPQHF.

This sequence joins TRBV5-1 and TRBJ2-3, with TRBD2 as a possible D gene (5 bases). Germline CDR1 reads SGHRS; CDR2 reads YFSETQ. The CDR3 length is 13 residues. Trimming took off 0 bases at V and 6 bases at J, with 8 bases between the two ends. CDR3 nucleotide sequence: TGCGCCAGCAGCTTGGTCGGGGAGGATACGCAGTATTTT. The encoded protein is CASSLVGEDTQYF. Together with reference TRBV5-1 and TRBJ2-3, the CDR3 gives the full variable domain: KAGVTQTPRYLIKTRGQQVTLSCSPISGHRSVSWYQQTPGQGLQFLFEYFSETQRNKGNFPGRFSGRQFSNSRSEMNVSTLELGDSALYLCASSLVGEDTQYFGPGTRLTVL.

In this sample, this clone turned up once. CDR3 residues: CASSLDWQVATQYF. CDR3 sequence (DNA): TGTGCCAGCAGCTTAGATTGGCAGGTGGCGACCCAGTACTTC. The genes are TRBV7-2 and TRBJ2-5; D gene uncertain. The CDR3 extends over 14 amino acids. Germline V gives CDR1 SGHTA, CDR2 FQGNSA. Trimming cost V 1 base and J 7 bases, with 13 bases left between them. Looking up the rest from reference TRBV7-2 and TRBJ2-5 gives the full variable domain: GAGVSQSPSNKVTEKGKDVELRCDPISGHTALYWYRQSLGQGLEFLIYFQGNSAPDKSGLPSDRFSAERTGGSVSTLTIQRTQQEDSAVYLCASSLDWQVATQYFGPGTRLLVL.

V and J are TRBV10-1 and TRBJ2-1, with D maybe TRBD2 (6 bases). CDR3 length: 13 amino acids. Trimming took 2 bases from V and 8 from J, leaving 10 bases between them. Germline loops: CDR1 WNHNN, CDR2 SYGVQD (reference sequence). CDR3 in DNA: TGCGCCAGCAGTGAGAATGGACTATATGAGCAGTTCTTC. This gives the protein CASSENGLYEQFF.

V usage is TRBV6-2 or TRBV6-3 and J usage is TRBJ2-5; 12 positions agree with TRBD2. The CDR3 runs to 15 residues. The germline gives CDR1 MNHEY, CDR2 SVGEGT. After removal of 4 bases from V and 4 bases from J, the junction contained 4 bases not matched to a gene. CDR3: CASSFGLAGRETQYF. The CDR3 DNA is TGTGCCAGCAGTTTCGGACTAGCGGGGAGAGAGACCCAGTACTTC.

The chain joins TRBV2 to TRBJ2-7; 10 bases agree with TRBD2. V trimming: 4 bases; J trimming: 5 bases; junction bases outside the gene matches: 8. CDR1 is SNHLY, CDR2 FYNNEI, per germline. This CDR3 has 15 residues. The CDR3: CASSARLAGAHEQYF. CDR3 in DNA: TGTGCCAGCAGTGCACGGCTAGCGGGAGCCCACGAGCAGTACTTC.

This chain connects TRBV2 to TRBJ2-3; D gene unclear. Germline-derived CDR1 and CDR2 are SNHLY and FYNNEI. There are 14 residues in the CDR3. V was clipped by 4 bases and J by 2 bases, with 10 bases between them. In DNA, the CDR3 is TGTGCCAGCAGTGTTATGGCGGCCACAGATACGCAGTATTTT. This gives the protein CASSVMAATDTQYF.

The chain is built from TRBV7-8 and TRBJ2-1; 8 positions match TRBD2. Germline V gene lookup returns CDR1 SGHVS and CDR2 FQNEAQ. The V and J ends lost 5 bases and 10 bases, in that order; junction bases with no gene match: 19. This CDR3 is 17 amino acids long. DNA for the CDR3: TGTGCCAGCAGCCAATTAAGTCTAGCGGGCGATCTGGAGGAGCAGTTCTTC. Translating gives CASSQLSLAGDLEEQFF.

The chain couples TRBV30 to TRBJ2-4; maybe TRBD2 (6 bases). The CDR3 is 13 amino acids. The germline V and J ends were trimmed by 8 bases and 0 bases, with 11 bases remaining between them. CDR1 GTSNPN and CDR2 SVGIG come from the germline V gene (reference sequence). CDR3 nucleotides: TGTGCCCAGGAGGGGATAGCCAAAAACATTCAGTACTTC. Encoded protein: CAQEGIAKNIQYF.

The chain employs TRBV10-3 and TRBJ2-7, with D possibly matching TRBD1 (6 bases). Between the trimmed V and J ends, which lost 7 bases and 0 bases, there was a span of 10 bases. CDR1 and CDR2 (germline): ENHRY, SYGVKD. The CDR3 spans 13 residues. CDR3 in amino acids: CAIKGVSSYEQYF. The CDR3, as DNA: TGTGCCATCAAGGGGGTAAGCTCCTACGAGCAGTACTTC.

The CDR3 DNA is TGTGCCAGCAGACCCCTACTAGCGGGAGATATCCATGAGCAGTTCTTC. Translating it yields CASRPLLAGDIHEQFF. The chain links TRBV28 to TRBJ2-1; 11 bases agree with TRBD2. This CDR3 has 16 residues. CDR1 is MDHEN and CDR2 is SYDVKM in the germline V gene. Trimming at V came to 6 bases and at J to 8 bases, leaving 12 bases not matched to a gene.

This rearrangement joins TRBV28 to TRBJ2-5; weak D call: TRBD2 (6 bases). The CDR3 is made up of 15 amino acids. CDR1 is MDHEN and CDR2 is SYDVKM in the germline V gene. Trimming pared 6 bases from V and 5 bases from J, leaving 19 bases between. CDR3 DNA: TGTGCCAGCAGCTCCTCCGGAGGGATTGGGGAGACCCAGTACTTC. Residues: CASSSSGGIGETQYF.

The gene calls are TRBV12-5 and TRBJ2-3; no definite D call. Trimming cost V 3 bases and J 5 bases, with 6 bases left between them. The CDR3 contains 12 residues. Germline assignment: CDR1 LGHNT and CDR2 FRNRAP. In DNA form, the CDR3 reads TGTGCTAGTGGTTTCCTTAAAGATACGCAGTATTTT. Translation gives CASGFLKDTQYF.

The chain is built from TRBV5-8 and TRBJ1-2; D call uncertain. Trimming shortened V by 0 bases and J by 4 bases, and 16 bases separated the two germline ends. Germline CDR1 and CDR2: SGHTS and YDEGEE. The CDR3 extends over 16 amino acids. CDR3 nucleotide sequence: TGTGCCAGCAGCTTGGGACGGAAGAGGCCGGTCTATGGCTACACCTTC. As protein: CASSLGRKRPVYGYTF. Combining the CDR3 with reference TRBV5-8 and TRBJ1-2 gives the whole variable domain EAGVTQSPTHLIKTRGQQATLRCSPISGHTSVYWYQQALGLGLQFLLWYDEGEERNRGNFPPRFSGRQFPNYSSELNVNALELEDSALYLCASSLGRKRPVYGYTFGSGTRLTVV.

This rearrangement joins TRBV13 to TRBJ2-1; TRBD2 agrees at 11 bases. CDR3 length: 17 residues. The V gene end was trimmed by 10 bases and the J gene end by 4 bases; junction bases not matched to a gene: 15. Germline-derived CDR1 and CDR2 are PRHDT and FYEKMQ (reference sequence). CDR3 DNA sequence: TGTGCCACCCTAAGGATGGCCGGGACTAGCGGATACAATGAGCAGTTCTTC. This translates into CATLRMAGTSGYNEQFF.

The chain joins TRBV19 to TRBJ2-1; 9 bases fit TRBD1. The CDR3 contains 16 residues. V gave up 6 bases and J gave up 8 bases; unmatched junction bases: 14. CDR1 and CDR2 (germline): LNHDA, SQIVND (reference sequence). CDR3 coding DNA: TGTGCCAGTAGCTACTTGGGACAGGGCCCGCGGGATGAGCAGTTCTTC. It specifies CASSYLGQGPRDEQFF. Using reference TRBV19 and TRBJ2-1 for the parts outside the CDR3, the full variable domain is DGGITQSPKYLFRKEGQNVTLSCEQNLNHDAMYWYRQDPGQGLRLIYYSQIVNDFQKGDIAEGYSVSREKKESFPLTVTSAQKNPTAFYLCASSYLGQGPRDEQFFGPGTRLTVL.

This clone was detected a few times. Germline and junction disagree at one end, which may indicate a read error. The genes are TRBV18 and TRBJ1-1; unclear D gene. This CDR3 region has 13 residues. The germline gives CDR1 KGHSH, CDR2 LQKENI. The CDR3 loop reads CASSPQPNSEAFF. The CDR3 nucleotides read TGTGCCAGCTCACCCCAACCGAACTCTGAAGCTTTCTTT. The whole variable domain, remainder taken from reference TRBV18 and TRBJ1-1, is NAGVMQNPRHLVRRRGQEARLRCSPMKGHSHVYWYRQLPEEGLKFMVYLQKENIIDESGMPKERFSAEFPKEGPSILRIQQVVRGDSAAYFCASSPQPNSEAFFGQGTRLTVV.

There are a few counts of this clone. The V call is TRBV6-5, the J call TRBJ2-3; 11 bases are shared with TRBD1. The CDR3 runs to 15 residues. V shed 8 bases and J 4 bases; nucleotides not matched to a gene: 8. Germline V gene lookup returns CDR1 MNHEY and CDR2 SVGAGI. The CDR3 here is CASGTGGLAADTQYF. CDR3 DNA sequence: TGTGCCAGCGGGACAGGGGGGTTAGCGGCAGATACGCAGTATTTT.

V is TRBV30 and J is TRBJ1-6, with D possibly matching TRBD1 (6 bases). Germline V gene lookup returns CDR1 GTSNPN and CDR2 SVGIG (reference sequence). Trimming removed 3 bases at V and 4 bases at J, with 13 bases between. The length of the CDR3 is 15 residues. The CDR3 reads CAWRAVGQYNSPLHF. In DNA form, the CDR3 reads TGTGCCTGGAGGGCAGTTGGACAGTATAATTCACCCCTCCACTTT.

The V and J genes are TRBV19 and TRBJ1-3; D might be TRBD1 (5 bases). V lost 3 bases and J 3 bases, leaving 15 bases between the germline ends. There are 16 residues in the CDR3. Germline CDR1 and CDR2: LNHDA and SQIVND (reference sequence). As DNA, the CDR3 is TGTGCCAGTAGTATTGGGCAGGGATCCAATGGAAACACCATATATTTT. Protein product: CASSIGQGSNGNTIYF.

V usage is TRBV5-1 and J usage is TRBJ1-2, with 10 bases that match TRBD1. Germline-derived CDR1 and CDR2 are SGHRS and YFSETQ. V gave up 5 bases and J gave up 5 bases; unmatched junction bases: 12. The length of the CDR3 is 16 residues. CDR3 sequence: CASSSGTGALLYGYTF. CDR3 nucleotide sequence: TGCGCCAGCAGTTCCGGGACAGGGGCCCTCCTTTATGGCTACACCTTC.

The chain combines TRBV3-1 (or the pseudogene TRBV3-2) with TRBJ2-1; 9 nucleotides align to TRBD1. This CDR3 has 18 amino acids. V lost 0 bases and J lost 1; bases outside the gene matches: 7. CDR1 and CDR2 (germline): LGHDT, YNNKEL (reference sequence). The CDR3 DNA reads as TGTGCCAGCAGCCAAGAGGTGGGGACAGGGATGTCCTACAATGAGCAGTTCTTC. As protein: CASSQEVGTGMSYNEQFF.

This rearrangement joins TRBV7-8 to TRBJ2-5, with D maybe TRBD2 (6 bases). The germline CDR1 and CDR2 sequences are SGHVS and FQNEAQ. Trimming took 10 bases from V and 1 from J, leaving 13 bases between them. This CDR3 is 13 amino acids long. CDR3 in DNA: TGTGCCACCATCGGGAGAGGCCAAGAGACCCAGTACTTC. Residues: CATIGRGQETQYF.

The gene calls are TRBV28 and TRBJ2-1; tentatively, D is TRBD2 (6 bases). Germline assignment: CDR1 MDHEN and CDR2 SYDVKM. There are 15 residues in the CDR3. V was cut by 5 bases and J by 1 base, with 12 bases left in between. CDR3 DNA sequence: TGTGCCAGCAGTCTAGCGTTCGCATCCTACAATGAGCAGTTCTTC. Its protein is CASSLAFASYNEQFF.

This chain uses TRBV2 with TRBJ2-1, with D perhaps matching TRBD1 (6 bases). Trimming removed 5 bases from V and 2 bases from J, with 13 bases in between. Germline CDR1 and CDR2: SNHLY and FYNNEI. This CDR3 is built from 15 residues. Here the CDR3 reads CASSLKQGTYNEQFF. CDR3 DNA sequence: TGTGCCAGCAGTCTAAAACAGGGAACCTACAATGAGCAGTTCTTC.

This clone was seen a single time. The chain employs TRBV7-9 and TRBJ1-6, with no clear D. Germline CDR1 is SEHNR and CDR2 is FQNEAQ (reference sequence). V dropped 3 bases and J dropped 5 bases, with 8 bases sitting between them. The CDR3 is made up of 14 amino acids. CDR3 in amino acids: CASSFGPNNSPLHF. CDR3 bases: TGTGCCAGCAGCTTTGGCCCGAATAATTCACCCCTCCACTTT.

The V and J genes are TRBV4-2 and TRBJ2-5; 9 nucleotides match TRBD1. The length of the CDR3 is 14 residues. Germline loops: CDR1 LGHNA, CDR2 YNFKEQ. Trimming removed 3 bases from V and 4 bases from J; junction bases left unmatched: 3. CDR3 loop: CASSQNRGRETQYF. The CDR3 bases are TGTGCCAGCAGCCAGAACAGGGGGCGAGAGACCCAGTACTTC.

The genes are TRBV4-2 and TRBJ2-1; the D gene is possibly TRBD2 (5 bases). Per germline, CDR1 LGHNA and CDR2 YNFKEQ. The CDR3 spans 16 residues. V lost 1 base, J lost 8 bases, and 18 bases lay in between. CDR3 region: CASSQAFGSTGDEQFF. CDR3 sequence (DNA): TGTGCCAGCAGCCAAGCTTTCGGGTCGACCGGGGATGAGCAGTTCTTC.

CDR3 nucleotides: TGTGCCAGCAGCTCCTCCGGGCCGGGGCAGCCCCAGCATTTT. Translated: CASSSSGPGQPQHF. The V gene is TRBV5-5, the J gene TRBJ1-5; no reliable D call. The CDR3 has 14 amino acids. Germline-derived CDR1 and CDR2 are SGHKS and YYEKEE (reference sequence). Trimming pared 3 bases from V and 7 bases from J, leaving 14 bases between.

This clone was detected only once. The rearrangement links TRBV6-5 to TRBJ1-2, with a weak D call TRBD1 (5 bases). CDR3 size: 12 residues. V gave up 6 bases and J gave up 6 bases, with 11 bases separating them. Germline CDR1 is MNHEY and CDR2 is SVGAGI. The DNA of the CDR3 is TGTGCCAGCAGCCTTGGACAAGATGGCTACACCTTC. Translating gives CASSLGQDGYTF.